The rows below give T cell receptor beta chains drawn from one sample of a study of blood T cells in healthy people across ages. MiXCR was run by TCRdb on the 5' RACE reads, yielding one entry per CDR3 protein. Among fewer than 1,000,000 distinct CDR3 sequences listed, around 45% were seen once. The sequenced material came from blood. The receptors stem from a man between 60 and 75 years old in good health. The CDR3 runs from the conserved cysteine through the conserved F or W. The order of the fields is V gene, clone size, D gene, J gene, CDR3 DNA, CDR3 protein. The D gene is left open where the match is weak. Some rows have no size entry. The others give once, few or many, or a class for an expanded clone.

TRBV12-3/TRBV12-4,many,TRBD2,TRBJ2-7,TGTGCCAGCAGTTTGGACCGTGTCCAGCGGGGGACCTACGAGCAGTACTTC,CASSLDRVQRGTYEQYF
TRBV10-3,-,-,TRBJ1-2,TGTGCCACCGGGACGCTTTCTAACTATGGCTACACCTTC,CATGTLSNYGYTF
TRBV5-1,-,-,TRBJ2-2,TGCGCCAGCAGCTTGAGGACTATGGACACCGGGGAGCTGTTTTTT,CASSLRTMDTGELFF
TRBV20-1,-,TRBD1,TRBJ2-5,TGCAGTGCTAAAGAGGACAGGGGGAATATGGAGACCCAGTACTTC,CSAKEDRGNMETQYF
TRBV7-2,-,-,TRBJ2-5,TGTGCCAGCAGCTTAGGGGGGGCTAGCTTACAGCAGTACTTC,CASSLGGASLQQYF
TRBV7-9,few,-,TRBJ2-7,TGTGCCAGCAGCTCCCCCGATGGGGATTACGAGCAGTACTTC,CASSSPDGDYEQYF
TRBV7-9,-,-,TRBJ2-7,TGTGCCAGCAGCTCACAGAACCCGGGGTACGAGCAGTACTTC,CASSSQNPGYEQYF
TRBV5-6,-,-,TRBJ1-6,TGTGCCAGCAGCGAGGGATGGACACCCCTCCACTTT,CASSEGWTPLHF
TRBV5-1,-,TRBD1,TRBJ2-1,TGCGCCAGCAGCTCGAAGGCGGGACAGGGGGCATATGAGCAGTTCTTC,CASSSKAGQGAYEQFF
TRBV11-3,many,-,TRBJ1-6,TGTGCCAGCAGCCGTAGGAATTCACCCCTCCACTTT,CASSRRNSPLHF
TRBV12-3/TRBV12-4,-,-,TRBJ1-1,TGTGCCAGCAGTTTTTCGGGCGGAAGGAACACTGAAGCTTTCTTT,CASSFSGGRNTEAFF
TRBV7-8,few,TRBD1,TRBJ2-1,TGTGCCAGCAGCCACGGGACAGGGGGGGATGAGCAGTTCTTC,CASSHGTGGDEQFF
TRBV27,-,TRBD2,TRBJ2-7,TGTGTCAGCAGTTTATTGGGGCGGGGGGCCGAGGATGAGCAGTACTTC,CVSSLLGRGAEDEQYF
TRBV11-2,-,TRBD2,TRBJ2-1,TGTGCCAGCAGCTTTGCGGGGGGGCCCTATGAGCAGTTCTTC,CASSFAGGPYEQFF
TRBV7-2,-,-,TRBJ2-3,TGTGCCAGCAGCTTAGAGACCGGTACGCAGTATTTT,CASSLETGTQYF
TRBV4-3,few,-,TRBJ1-5,TGCGCCAGCAGCCAAGATAAAGGGGGTCTCATAACCCAGCATTTT,CASSQDKGGLITQHF
TRBV20-1,-,-,TRBJ2-7,TGCAGTGCTACGTCCAGGCCAGACCCTACCTACGAGCAGTACTTC,CSATSRPDPTYEQYF
TRBV5-1,-,-,TRBJ1-1,TGCGCCAGCAGCCCGCACAACGCTCAGGTAAACACTGAAGCTTTCTTT,CASSPHNAQVNTEAFF
TRBV5-4,-,-,TRBJ2-1,TGTGCCAGCAGCCTGACAGCCTCCTACAATGAGCAGTTCTTC,CASSLTASYNEQFF
TRBV28,few,-,TRBJ2-3,TGTGCCAGCAGTCTCCCCGGGGCTAGTGGGGAGATCACAGATACGCAGTATTTT,CASSLPGASGEITDTQYF
TRBV6-1,-,-,TRBJ2-5,TGTGCCAGCAAATTACGTTGGGGAACCTATTCCCAAGAGACCCAGTACTTC,CASKLRWGTYSQETQYF
TRBV7-2,few,TRBD1,TRBJ2-7,TGTGCCAGCAGCCAAGACGAGGGGGCGAGCTCCTACGAGCAGTACTTC,CASSQDEGASSYEQYF
TRBV2,-,TRBD1,TRBJ2-7,TGTGCCAGCAGTGAAGGGTGGACAGGGCTTTTGTCCGAGCAGTACTTC,CASSEGWTGLLSEQYF
TRBV5-1,-,TRBD2,TRBJ2-1,TGCGCCAGCAGCTACGGACTAGCGGGGGTAAGCTCCTACAATGAGCAGTTCTTC,CASSYGLAGVSSYNEQFF
TRBV6-2/TRBV6-3,many,TRBD1,TRBJ2-7,TGTGCCAGCGGACAGGGATCCTACGAGCAGTACTTC,CASGQGSYEQYF
TRBV7-2,-,TRBD2,TRBJ2-7,TGTGCCAGCAGCTTTAGGACTAGCGGGGTCTACGAGCAGTACTTC,CASSFRTSGVYEQYF
TRBV29-1,-,TRBD1,TRBJ1-1,TGCAGCGAGTCCAGGGGGCGGACTGAAGCTTTCTTT,CSESRGRTEAFF
TRBV24-1,-,-,TRBJ2-5,TGTGCCACCAGTGAACGCGGGACAGCTGGTGAGACCCAGTACTTC,CATSERGTAGETQYF
TRBV5-1,-,-,TRBJ2-1,TGCGCCAGCAGGGTCGAGCGTAGGGTGAGTGAGCAGTTCTTC,CASRVERRVSEQFF
TRBV20-1,-,-,TRBJ2-5,TGCAGTGCTAGCTCCACACAGGGTTTGGGAGAGACCCAGTACTTC,CSASSTQGLGETQYF
TRBV29-1,-,-,TRBJ1-4,TGCAGCGTTGTGGGGAGCGAGGAAAAACTGTTTTTT,CSVVGSEEKLFF
TRBV4-3,few,TRBD2,TRBJ2-6,TGCGCCAGCAGCCAAGAACGGACTAGGGGGGCCAACGTCCTGACTTTC,CASSQERTRGANVLTF
TRBV14,few,TRBD1,TRBJ1-2,TGTGCCAGCAGCCAAGAACAGGGGGCAAGGCGCTATGGCTACACCTTC,CASSQEQGARRYGYTF
TRBV6-1,few,TRBD1,TRBJ1-2,TGTGCCAGCAGTGAATACGGACAGGGGATTTACGGCTACACCTTC,CASSEYGQGIYGYTF
TRBV20-1,-,-,TRBJ2-4,TGCAGTGCTAGAGAATCGATCGGATGGGGACGCATTCAGTACTTC,CSARESIGWGRIQYF
TRBV15,few,-,TRBJ2-7,TGTGCCACCAGCAGAGATCCCCAGGGCGAGCAGTACTTC,CATSRDPQGEQYF
TRBV7-9,-,-,TRBJ1-4,TGTGCCAGCAGCTTAAACGTAGATGGAAAACTGTTTTTT,CASSLNVDGKLFF
TRBV4-3,few,TRBD1,TRBJ2-7,TGCGCCAGCAGCCAGTCTGGCCTTGGGACAGGAGACTACGAGCAGTACTTC,CASSQSGLGTGDYEQYF
TRBV7-2,few,TRBD1,TRBJ1-1,TGTGCCAGCAGTCCATTACAGGGGGGCCACGAAGCTTTCTTT,CASSPLQGGHEAFF
TRBV3-1,-,-,TRBJ1-2,TGTGCCAGCAGCCAAGATTCAGGGGCCGGCTACACCTTC,CASSQDSGAGYTF
TRBV7-2,-,TRBD1,TRBJ2-7,TGTGCCAGCAGCGACCGGGACAGGGGTGCCTACGAGCAGTACTTC,CASSDRDRGAYEQYF
TRBV16,-,-,TRBJ1-5,TGTGCCAGCAGCCAGCACAATAGCAATCAGCCCCAGCATTTT,CASSQHNSNQPQHF
TRBV12-3/TRBV12-4,-,TRBD1,TRBJ1-5,TGTGCCAGCAGCGAGACAGGGGTTGTTCAGCCCCAGCATTTT,CASSETGVVQPQHF
TRBV6-5,-,TRBD1,TRBJ1-2,TGTGCCAGCAGGCCTCAGGGGGCGAAAGGGTCTGGCTACACCTTC,CASRPQGAKGSGYTF
TRBV12-3/TRBV12-4,-,TRBD2,TRBJ2-3,TGTGCCAGCACATTGAAGCGGGGGAGCACAGATACGCAGTATTTT,CASTLKRGSTDTQYF
TRBV12-3/TRBV12-4,once,-,TRBJ2-7,TGTGCCAGCAGTATAGTGGGGGAGCAGTACTTC,CASSIVGEQYF
TRBV28,-,TRBD1,TRBJ1-5,TGTGCCAGCCATATGGAGGCAGGGGGTGCGAATCAGCCCCAGCATTTT,CASHMEAGGANQPQHF
TRBV6-5,few,-,TRBJ2-3,TGTGCCAGCAGGACGTGGGATACGCAGTATTTT,CASRTWDTQYF
TRBV6-1,-,TRBD1,TRBJ1-5,TGTGCCAGCAGTGAAGACCCCCGACAGGGCTATCAGCCCCAGCATTTT,CASSEDPRQGYQPQHF
TRBV27,-,TRBD2,TRBJ2-3,TGTGCCAGCAGTCCAGCGGGGGGGCCGGGAGATACGCAGTATTTT,CASSPAGGPGDTQYF
TRBV7-9,-,-,TRBJ2-7,TGTGCCAGCAGCGCTAGTATTAGGGCCTACGAGCAGTACTTC,CASSASIRAYEQYF
TRBV6-2/TRBV6-3,-,-,TRBJ2-1,TGTGCCAGCAGTCCCGAAGGGGGGGGGAATACAAGGAGGCAGTTCTTC,CASSPEGGGNTRRQFF
TRBV7-8,-,-,TRBJ2-2,TGTGCCAGCAGCCAGACGGGGTTCACCGGGGAGCTGTTTTTT,CASSQTGFTGELFF
TRBV7-2,-,TRBD1,TRBJ2-1,TGTGCCAGCAGCCAAAAGACAGGGGGCAATGAGCAGTTCTTC,CASSQKTGGNEQFF
TRBV5-1,few,-,TRBJ2-5,TGCGCCAGCAGCTTGGACGGCACTCAATCAGAGACCCAGTACTTC,CASSLDGTQSETQYF